These 32 T cell receptor beta chains came from one sample sequenced in a study of blood T cell repertoires in COVID-19. Here immunoSEQ multiplex PCR was the method, and the copy in TCRdb shows in-frame clones only, minus some. The sample holds about 160,000 clones, 87% seen once. Sequencing was done on a sample of peripheral blood. Every receptor here comes from a woman aged 60-70 years who had recovered from COVID-19.

This clone was found once. V and J are TRBV27 and TRBJ1-6; tentatively, D is TRBD1 (5 bases). The CDR3 length is 17 residues. Trimming removed 5 bases at V and 0 bases at J, with 14 bases between. Germline assignment: CDR1 MNHEY and CDR2 SMNVEV (reference sequence). The CDR3 DNA reads as TGTGCCAGCAGTCCGTTCGGGGGAAGCTCCTATAATTCACCCCTCCACTTT. The encoded protein is CASSPFGGSSYNSPLHF.

The chain is built from TRBV19 and TRBJ2-2; 11 positions match TRBD1. The CDR3 length is 16 residues. From germline, CDR1 is LNHDA and CDR2 SQIVND (reference sequence). V gave up 6 bases and J gave up 3 bases; unmatched junction bases: 6. CDR3 amino acids: CASRTRDRGDTGELFF. The CDR3 region has the DNA TGTGCCAGTAGGACCCGGGACAGGGGGGACACCGGGGAGCTGTTTTTT.

The chain uses TRBV7-8 and TRBJ1-1; no clear D gene. The CDR3 length is 11 residues. Germline V gives CDR1 SGHVS, CDR2 FQNEAQ. Trimming pared 4 bases from V and 13 bases from J, leaving 13 bases between. The CDR3 sequence is CASSSRLELFF. CDR3 nucleotides: TGTGCCAGCAGCTCCAGACTGGAGCTTTTCTTT.

The rearrangement joins TRBV9 to TRBJ2-3, with D tentatively TRBD2 (5 bases). The germline V gene encodes CDR1 SGDLS and CDR2 YYNGEE. The CDR3 is 12 amino acids. V shed 2 bases and J shed 10 bases, with 11 bases lying between them. The CDR3 nucleotides read TGTGCCAGCAGCGTCGGGGTCCCGCCGCAGTATTTT. It encodes CASSVGVPPQYF.

The chain has TRBV12-5 and TRBJ2-3; TRBD1 is a possible D gene (7 bases). Germline lookup yields CDR1 LGHNT and CDR2 FRNRAP. This CDR3 is built from 16 residues. The ends were cut back, 4 bases at V and 4 bases at J, with 18 bases in the middle. CDR3 coding DNA: TGTGCTAGTGGTTCGGGGGACAGCCGGAGGTCAGATACGCAGTATTTT. Its translation is CASGSGDSRRSDTQYF.

This clone was observed a handful of times. The gene calls are TRBV9 and TRBJ1-2; TRBD1 might be the D (6 bases). The CDR3 extends over 18 amino acids. CDR1 and CDR2 (germline): SGDLS, YYNGEE. V was pared by 0 bases and J by 0 bases, with 18 bases between. CDR3 nucleotides: TGTGCCAGCAGCGTAGACGGAGCAGGGGACCCAACTAACTATGGCTACACCTTC. This sequence encodes CASSVDGAGDPTNYGYTF. Full variable domain (remainder filled in from reference TRBV9 and TRBJ1-2): DSGVTQTPKHLITATGQRVTLRCSPRSGDLSVYWYQQSLDQGLQFLIQYYNGEERAKGNILERFSAQQFPDLHSELNLSSLELGDSALYFCASSVDGAGDPTNYGYTFGSGTRLTVV.

The table lists this clone with a count of one. This chain joins TRBV30 and TRBJ1-6; D is perhaps TRBD1 (5 bases). Deletions cut 5 bases from V and 12 bases from J, with 17 bases between. The CDR3 covers 13 residues. The germline V gene encodes CDR1 GTSNPN and CDR2 SVGIG (reference sequence). The CDR3 DNA follows: TGTGCCTGGCTCCTGGGGGGAACGGGACCCCTCCACTTT. It encodes CAWLLGGTGPLHF.

The CDR3 nucleotides are TGTGCCAGTAGTTTGGAGAGGGCTGGGGCCAACGTCCTGACTTTC. Its translation is CASSLERAGANVLTF. The rearrangement joins TRBV19 to TRBJ2-6; a possible D gene is TRBD2 (5 bases). This CDR3 comprises 15 residues. Trimming took 5 bases from V and 2 from J, leaving 10 bases between them. CDR1 LNHDA and CDR2 SQIVND come from the germline V gene (reference sequence).

The chain has TRBV7-2 and TRBJ1-6; TRBD1 aligns across 8 bases. This CDR3 contains 15 residues. V shed 1 base and J 7 bases; nucleotides not matched to a gene: 3. CDR1 and CDR2 (germline): SGHTA, FQGNSA. This CDR3 reads CASSLVWDRNSPLHF. CDR3 nucleotide sequence: TGTGCCAGCAGCTTAGTTTGGGACAGGAATTCACCCCTCCACTTT.

CDR3 DNA sequence: TGTGCCAGTAGCCCGGGACAGGGCCCAAGTCAGCCCCAGCATTTT. This sequence encodes CASSPGQGPSQPQHF. The genes are TRBV19 and TRBJ1-5; TRBD1 matches at 9 bases. Germline loops: CDR1 LNHDA, CDR2 SQIVND (reference sequence). V was clipped by 6 bases and J by 6 bases; unmatched bases: 9. The CDR3 totals 15 residues.

This sequence joins TRBV6-1 and TRBJ1-5; 9 bases match TRBD1. Germline V gene sequence: CDR1 MNHNS, CDR2 SASEGT. With 2 bases clipped from V and 6 bases from J, the junction kept 5 bases outside the gene matches. CDR3 length equals 15 residues. CDR3 residues: CASSESRTGAQPQHF. CDR3 sequence (DNA): TGTGCCAGCAGTGAAAGCCGGACAGGGGCTCAGCCCCAGCATTTT.

This clone occurred many times. The rearrangement joins TRBV28 to TRBJ1-1, with D unclear. The length of the CDR3 is 14 residues. Germline CDR1 reads MDHEN; CDR2 reads SYDVKM. V was shortened by 3 bases and J by 6 bases, with 14 bases between the two germline ends. The CDR3 is CASSFKLPGAEAFF. For the CDR3, the DNA is TGTGCCAGCAGTTTTAAACTGCCGGGAGCTGAAGCTTTCTTT.

The CDR3 DNA reads TGTGCCAGTAGTGAAGGGACAGGGAACTACTATGGCTACACCTTC. This gives the protein CASSEGTGNYYGYTF. V and J are TRBV19 and TRBJ1-2; 9 bases are a match to TRBD1. Germline V gene lookup returns CDR1 LNHDA and CDR2 SQIVND (reference sequence). The CDR3 has 15 residues. V gave up 5 bases and J gave up 3 bases; unmatched junction bases: 7.

The genes are TRBV4-3 and TRBJ1-1; 11 bases match TRBD1. CDR1 and CDR2 from the germline V gene are LGHNA and YSLEER. V lost 4 bases and J lost 6; bases outside the gene matches: 10. The CDR3 runs 16 residues. CDR3 DNA sequence: TGCGCCAGCAGCCCCGGGGACAGGGGGTCTGGGGCTGAAGCTTTCTTT. Encoded protein: CASSPGDRGSGAEAFF.

CDR3 DNA sequence: TGTGCCAGTAGTTCGGGGGACAGTAAAAACATTCAGTACTTC. Protein sequence: CASSSGDSKNIQYF. V gene TRBV19 combines with J gene TRBJ2-4, with D perhaps matching TRBD1 (7 bases). Per germline, CDR1 LNHDA and CDR2 SQIVND (reference sequence). Trimming left V 5 bases short and J 4 bases short, with 12 bases between. The CDR3 has 14 amino acids.

DNA of the CDR3: TGTGCCAGAAGCCATCATCGTGGGGCGGGGCCCTACGAGCAGTACTTC. Its translation is CARSHHRGAGPYEQYF. The chain joins TRBV5-3 to TRBJ2-7, with D perhaps TRBD2 (6 bases). TRBV5-3 is an ORF, with its function uncertain. The CDR3 loop spans 16 amino acids. V lost 4 bases and J 2 bases, leaving 19 bases between the germline ends.

This clone was found once. J is TRBJ2-2 and V is TRBV18; no firm D call. The germline CDR1 and CDR2 sequences are KGHSH and LQKENI. The V end was cut by 1 base, the J end by 4 bases, with 10 bases between. CDR3 length: 15 residues. CDR3 region: CASSPLQAATGELFF. The CDR3 DNA reads as TGTGCCAGCTCACCACTCCAGGCCGCCACCGGGGAGCTGTTTTTT.

The rearrangement joins TRBV3-1 (or the pseudogene TRBV3-2) to TRBJ2-1; the match to TRBD2 covers 8 bases. The CDR3 is 15 residues long. In germline, CDR1 is LGHDT, CDR2 YNNKEL (reference sequence). With 4 bases clipped from V and 10 bases from J, the junction kept 12 bases outside the gene matches. CDR3 nucleotide sequence: TGTGCCAGCAGCCTCCAGGGCGGGGGGTTTGCGGAGCAGTTCTTC. Protein product: CASSLQGGGFAEQFF.

This chain connects TRBV6-1 to TRBJ1-6; D possibly corresponds to TRBD1 (6 bases). This CDR3 is built from 15 residues. CDR1 is MNHNS and CDR2 is SASEGT in the germline V gene. The germline V and J ends were trimmed by 0 bases and 12 bases, with 15 bases remaining between them. The CDR3 DNA follows: TGTGCCAGCAGTGAAGCGCACAGGGATTCAGGACCCCTCCACTTT. Protein product: CASSEAHRDSGPLHF.

J is TRBJ2-1 and V is TRBV11-1; 11 bases match TRBD2. V shed 4 bases, J shed 6 bases, and the junction held 8 bases outside the gene matches. CDR3 length: 16 residues. Germline lookup yields CDR1 SGHAT and CDR2 FQDESV (reference sequence). CDR3 sequence: CASSSGLAGGANEQFF. DNA of the CDR3: TGTGCCAGCAGCTCGGGCCTAGCGGGGGGAGCCAATGAGCAGTTCTTC.

The chain is built from TRBV5-1 and TRBJ2-5; D is possibly TRBD1 (5 bases). Trimming removed 4 bases at V and 5 bases at J, with 15 bases between. The germline V gene encodes CDR1 SGHRS and CDR2 YFSETQ. This CDR3 has 14 residues. The CDR3 reads CASSPDQGWETQYF. Written as DNA, the CDR3 is TGCGCCAGCAGCCCCGATCAGGGCTGGGAGACCCAGTACTTC.

The rearrangement joins TRBV4-3 to TRBJ2-4; 7 nucleotides agree with TRBD2. Trimming at V came to 4 bases and at J to 3 bases, leaving 9 bases not matched to a gene. The CDR3 length is 16 residues. Per germline, CDR1 LGHNA and CDR2 YSLEER. The CDR3 DNA reads TGCGCCAGCAGCCGAGGGGAGGGGTTGGACAAAAACATTCAGTACTTC. It encodes CASSRGEGLDKNIQYF.

This clone was seen more than once but under ten times. The V gene is TRBV4-1, the J gene TRBJ2-1, with 10 bases that match TRBD1. The CDR3 loop spans 16 amino acids. Germline CDR1 reads MGHRA; CDR2 reads YSYEKL. With 6 bases clipped from V and 7 bases from J, the junction kept 12 bases outside the gene matches. CDR3 region: CASRNPPRTGGNEQFF. In DNA, the CDR3 is TGCGCCAGCAGAAACCCACCCCGGACAGGGGGAAATGAGCAGTTCTTC.

The rearrangement uses TRBV28 and TRBJ2-4; 7 positions agree with TRBD1. Looked up from germline, CDR1 is MDHEN and CDR2 is SYDVKM. The CDR3 contains 15 residues. With 1 base clipped from V and 8 bases from J, the junction kept 8 bases outside the gene matches. CDR3 protein: CASSLSVRGSDIQYF. CDR3 bases: TGTGCCAGCAGTTTATCGGTCAGGGGGAGCGACATTCAGTACTTC.

For the CDR3, the DNA is TGTGCCAGCAGTGATAGGACAATCGGTCAGCCCCAGCATTTT. This codes for CASSDRTIGQPQHF. The V call is TRBV6-1, the J call TRBJ1-5; D might be TRBD1 (5 bases). Germline-derived CDR1 and CDR2 are MNHNS and SASEGT. The length of the CDR3 is 14 residues. V was trimmed by 3 bases and J by 6 bases, leaving 12 bases between them.

This rearrangement joins TRBV5-8 to TRBJ2-7; 9 nucleotides agree with TRBD1. Germline assignment: CDR1 SGHTS and CDR2 YDEGEE. V lost 4 bases to trimming and J lost 6 bases; unmatched junction nucleotides: 11. This CDR3 is 15 amino acids long. CDR3 loop: CASSLRDRAWGEQYF. In nucleotides, the CDR3 is TGTGCCAGCAGCCTACGGGACAGGGCCTGGGGCGAGCAGTACTTC.

This chain uses TRBV7-6 with TRBJ2-3; D is perhaps TRBD1 (5 bases). The CDR3 is made up of 15 amino acids. From germline, CDR1 is SGHVS and CDR2 FNYEAQ. The V end was cut by 4 bases, the J end by 3 bases, with 14 bases between. CDR3 nucleotides: TGTGCCAGCAGCTCCCTCAGGGCTAGGACAGATACGCAGTATTTT. Its protein is CASSSLRARTDTQYF.

The J gene is TRBJ2-2, the V gene TRBV4-2, with D possibly being TRBD2 (6 bases). Trimming stripped 0 bases from V and 1 base from J, with 9 bases between. CDR3 length: 16 amino acids. CDR1 and CDR2 (germline): LGHNA, YNFKEQ. The DNA of the CDR3 is TGTGCCAGCAGCCAAGAGGGGACTCAGAACACCGGGGAGCTGTTTTTT. Its protein is CASSQEGTQNTGELFF.

The chain links TRBV18 to TRBJ1-4; tentatively, D is TRBD1 (6 bases). Germline CDR1 reads KGHSH; CDR2 reads LQKENI. V lost 2 bases, J lost 0 bases, and 10 bases lay in between. The CDR3 sequence is 16 residues long. The CDR3 nucleotides are TGTGCCAGCTCACCAAGGGACACTGCAACTAATGAAAAACTGTTTTTT. Translation gives CASSPRDTATNEKLFF.

The chain has TRBV7-2 and TRBJ2-1; D possibly corresponds to TRBD2 (5 bases). The CDR3 runs to 15 residues. Germline V lookup: CDR1 SGHTA, CDR2 FQGNSA. V was pared by 5 bases and J by 0 bases, with 11 bases between. CDR3: CASSTDFFSYNEQFF. The CDR3 DNA follows: TGTGCCAGCAGCACGGACTTCTTCTCCTACAATGAGCAGTTCTTC. The full variable domain, in which reference TRBV7-2 and TRBJ2-1 provide the parts outside the CDR3, is GAGVSQSPSNKVTEKGKDVELRCDPISGHTALYWYRQSLGQGLEFLIYFQGNSAPDKSGLPSDRFSAERTGGSVSTLTIQRTQQEDSAVYLCASSTDFFSYNEQFFGPGTRLTVL.

This chain joins TRBV5-1 and TRBJ2-5; 8 bases are a match to TRBD1. V shed 4 bases and J 2 bases; nucleotides not matched to a gene: 4. The CDR3 runs to 14 residues. Germline CDR1 SGHRS, CDR2 YFSETQ. CDR3 sequence (DNA): TGCGCCAGCAGCCAGGGGGCCTCGCAAGAGACCCAGTACTTC. It yields the protein CASSQGASQETQYF.

The J gene is TRBJ1-2, the V gene TRBV6-5; 8 nucleotides line up with TRBD1. CDR3 length equals 15 residues. The trim removed 4 bases at V and 3 bases at J, leaving 7 bases unmatched. Germline CDR1 and CDR2: MNHEY and SVGAGI. The CDR3 bases are TGTGCCAGCAGTTTCCGACAGGGGATGGACTATGGCTACACCTTC. Protein: CASSFRQGMDYGYTF.